What follows is one T cell receptor beta chain and its context. The CDR3 has 17 residues. Per the germline V gene, CDR1 is SGHKS and CDR2 is YYEKEE (reference sequence). V gave up 4 bases and J gave up 0 bases, with 20 bases separating them. This sample was included in a study of blood T cell repertoires in COVID-19. The assay was immunoSEQ multiplex PCR, and TCRdb's table has in-frame clones only and misses some. The table lists some 88,000 clones, approximately 83% of them singletons. The material sequenced was peripheral blood. The chain joins TRBV5-5 to TRBJ2-7; D is possibly TRBD2 (5 bases). The TCR originated in a man aged 60-69 years with acute or convalescent COVID-19. The chain's CDR3 is CASSLTGVSPSSYEQYF. The CDR3 bases are TGTGCCAGCAGCCTGACCGGGGTATCGCCTTCCTCCTACGAGCAGTACTTC.